Described below is a single TCR beta chain sequence and its context. What it binds is unknown. The data belong to a study of T cell responses to AZD1222 COVID-19 vaccine. Whole-study results and caveats: A rise in Spike-specific TCR breadth and depth followed two AZD1222 doses. Only 6 or 7 people who got AZD1222 tested seropositive at baseline. Along spike, vaccine-associated CD4 TCRs were found throughout, with dominance at 160-218 and 743-854.

The assay was immunoSEQ multiplex PCR, and TCRdb's table has in-frame clones only and misses some. Here the sample spans 88,000 or so clones, about 89% being singletons. The material was peripheral blood, obtained 28 days after the second AZD1222 dose. The TCR sequence derives from an adult who received the AZD1222 COVID-19 vaccine.

Here the CDR3 reads CASSASRGNQPQHF. Here the CDR3 DNA reads TGTGCCAGCAGCGCCTCCCGGGGGAATCAGCCCCAGCATTTT. The chain has TRBV21-1 and TRBJ1-5. TRBV21-1 represents a pseudogene. This CDR3 is built from 14 residues.